The present TCR beta chain was sequenced within a study of low-dose radiotherapy and immunotherapy resistance in tumors. In the study overall: The regimen for patients comprised intravenous nivolumab 240 mg every two weeks plus intravenous ipilimumab 1 mg/kg every six weeks.

First-strand cDNA relied on TRAV- and TRBV-specific primers spanning alpha and beta chains. TCRs underwent around 20 PCR cycles of amplification with a constant-region primer and V-primer adapter. TCRdb ran MiXCR on the reads and lists one entry per CDR3 protein. This sample has tens of thousands of distinct CDR3 sequences, with less than 30% found just once. As to time point: after trial treatment. Indicated treatment: LDRT plus nivolumab, ipilimumab, low-dose cyclophosphamide and aspirin (RACIN trial). This clonotype was observed many times. The sequence was collected from a male donor with prostate cancer. Material: PBMCs, obtained after low-dose radiotherapy plus immunotherapy.

CDR3 loop: CASSPPGLSSYEQYF. DNA of the CDR3: TGTGCCAGCAGTCCGCCGGGACTGAGCTCCTACGAGCAGTACTTC. V gene TRBV28 combines with J gene TRBJ2-7; TRBD2 might be the D (6 bases). The germline gives CDR1 MDHEN, CDR2 SYDVKM. V lost 5 bases to trimming and J lost 0 bases, with 14 bases between them. This CDR3 has 15 residues.